The 24 T cell receptor beta chains listed next were all sequenced from one sample in a study of shared clonotypes between healthy human individuals. Clones were read by immunoSEQ multiplex PCR, and TCRdb kept only the in-frame ones, dropping some. This table has 2 million to 2.5 million clones, 80% to 95% appearing once. The sequencing sample was made of naive CD4+ T cells from PBMCs. Subset noted: CD45RA+ positively selected. The receptors come from a man aged 18 to 30 in good health. Some clones in this sample may be carry-over from other donors' samples.

This clone was observed once. This sequence joins TRBV5-8 and TRBJ1-1; tentative D call: TRBD1 (6 bases). V shed 2 bases and J shed 5 bases, with 13 bases lying between them. From germline, CDR1 is SGHTS and CDR2 YDEGEE. The CDR3 totals 14 residues. The CDR3 loop is CASSFRAGATEAFF. The DNA for the CDR3 is TGTGCCAGCAGCTTCAGGGCAGGGGCAACTGAAGCTTTCTTT.

The J gene is TRBJ2-1, the V gene TRBV30, with 9 bases aligning to TRBD1. The trim removed 5 bases at V and 3 bases at J, leaving 2 bases unmatched. This CDR3 has 13 amino acids. The germline gives CDR1 GTSNPN, CDR2 SVGIG (reference sequence). The CDR3 DNA sequence: TGTGCCTGGTGGACAGGGGACTACAATGAGCAGTTCTTC. It specifies CAWWTGDYNEQFF.

The rearrangement links TRBV21-1 to TRBJ2-1; TRBD2, the table's D call, lacks a check against the DNA. TRBV21-1 is an annotated pseudogene. This CDR3 is 17 amino acids long. The CDR3 protein is CASSIPAGSGIKGEQFF. The CDR3 nucleotides are TGTGCCAGCAGCATCCCCGCCGGGAGCGGGATAAAAGGTGAGCAGTTCTTC.

The rearrangement links TRBV6-6 to TRBJ2-1; D not resolved. This CDR3 is built from 13 residues. Between the trimmed V and J ends, which lost 6 bases and 4 bases, there was a span of 10 bases. The germline gives CDR1 MNHNY, CDR2 SVGAGI (reference sequence). CDR3: CASRNQEYNEQFF. The CDR3 DNA sequence: TGTGCCAGCAGGAATCAGGAATACAATGAGCAGTTCTTC.

CDR3 loop: CASSLISSGQFF. CDR3 in DNA: TGTGCCAGCAGCTTAATCTCGTCGGGACAGTTCTTC. The rearrangement uses TRBV7-9 and TRBJ2-1; possible D gene TRBD2, 5 bases. V was trimmed by 2 bases and J by 13 bases, leaving 12 bases between them. This CDR3 is 12 amino acids long. CDR1 is SEHNR and CDR2 is FQNEAQ in the germline V gene (reference sequence).

The chain is built from TRBV18 and TRBJ1-1; D not certain. Germline-derived CDR1 and CDR2 are KGHSH and LQKENI. The CDR3 totals 14 residues. The V end was cut by 0 bases, the J end by 5 bases, with 10 bases between. The CDR3 DNA sequence: TGTGCCAGCTCACCACCATCAGGAGAGACTGAAGCTTTCTTT. It codes for CASSPPSGETEAFF.

In DNA form, the CDR3 reads TGTGCCAGCAGCTCTAACGGTCTTACCTACGAGCAGTACTTC. Its protein is CASSSNGLTYEQYF. The rearrangement joins TRBV5-4 to TRBJ2-7; D remains ambiguous. V was cut by 3 bases and J by 2 bases, with 12 bases left in between. The CDR3 spans 14 residues. Germline assignment: CDR1 SGHNT and CDR2 YYREEE (reference sequence). Full variable domain (missing parts from reference TRBV5-4 and TRBJ2-7): ETGVTQSPTHLIKTRGQQVTLRCSSQSGHNTVSWYQQALGQGPQFIFQYYREEENGRGNFPPRFSGLQFPNYSSELNVNALELDDSALYLCASSSNGLTYEQYFGPGTRLTVT.

With respect to this clone: A junction end diverges from the germline sequence, so it may reflect a read error. The chain carries TRBV12-5 and TRBJ2-3; D unresolved. This CDR3 spans 12 amino acids. The germline V gene encodes CDR1 LGHNT and CDR2 FRNRAP. CDR3 residues: CASGLSTDTQYF. CDR3 sequence (DNA): TGTGCTAGTGGTTTAAGCACGGATACGCAGTATTTT.

The chain has TRBV29-1 and TRBJ1-2; 7 bases align to TRBD1. Germline V CDR1 and CDR2: SQVTM, ANQGSEA. Germline trimming cut 4 bases from V and 0 bases from J; bases unmatched to any gene: 5. The CDR3 spans 14 residues. CDR3 sequence: CSVADREANYGYTF. CDR3 sequence (DNA): TGCAGCGTTGCTGACAGGGAAGCTAACTATGGCTACACCTTC.

J is TRBJ2-1 and V is TRBV20-1, with D unclear. CDR1 is DFQATT and CDR2 is SNEGSKA in the germline V gene (reference sequence). This CDR3 is built from 11 residues. V dropped 6 bases and J dropped 5 bases, with 8 bases sitting between them. For the CDR3, the DNA is TGCAGTGCGGCCCTTAACAATGAGCAGTTCTTC. It specifies CSAALNNEQFF.

This clone was counted a single time. The chain couples TRBV28 to TRBJ1-1; D is uncertain. Germline-derived CDR1 and CDR2 are MDHEN and SYDVKM. Trimming shortened V by 4 bases and J by 1 base, and 7 bases separated the two germline ends. The CDR3 covers 13 residues. This CDR3 reads CASSSPGNTEAFF. Here the CDR3 DNA reads TGTGCCAGCAGTTCGCCTGGGAACACTGAAGCTTTCTTT.

This chain uses TRBV6-4 with TRBJ2-1; 7 bases map to TRBD2. CDR1 MRHNA and CDR2 SNTAGT come from the germline V gene. Unmatched junction bases numbered 7, after V lost 5 bases and J lost 0 bases. The CDR3 is 16 residues long. Written as DNA, the CDR3 is TGTGCCAGCAGTCCCCAGCGGGGTAGCTCCTACAATGAGCAGTTCTTC. This codes for CASSPQRGSSYNEQFF.

V is TRBV7-2 and J is TRBJ2-4; a weak D match, TRBD1 (6 bases). This CDR3 has 13 residues. Germline CDR1 reads SGHTA; CDR2 reads FQGNSA. Trimming stripped 5 bases from V and 7 bases from J, with 12 bases between. The CDR3 DNA reads as TGTGCCAGCAGCCCGGGTGGGGGCAACATTCAGTACTTC. It yields the protein CASSPGGGNIQYF.

In DNA form, the CDR3 reads TGTGCCAGCAGCCCGACCTTATCCGGAAACACCATATATTTT. It translates to CASSPTLSGNTIYF. This chain links TRBV9 with TRBJ1-3; D call uncertain. Trimming shortened V by 4 bases and J by 4 bases, and 12 bases separated the two germline ends. The CDR3 contains 14 residues. From germline, CDR1 is SGDLS and CDR2 YYNGEE.

This rearrangement joins TRBV2 to TRBJ2-5; D might be TRBD1 (6 bases). V was pared by 5 bases and J by 7 bases, with 20 bases between. The CDR3 totals 15 residues. From germline, CDR1 is SNHLY and CDR2 FYNNEI. The CDR3 region is CASSSAGVVGVTQYF. The CDR3 region has the DNA TGTGCCAGCAGTTCCGCAGGGGTGGTCGGAGTGACCCAGTACTTC. The whole variable domain, filled in from reference TRBV2 and TRBJ2-5, reads EPEVTQTPSHQVTQMGQEVILRCVPISNHLYFYWYRQILGQKVEFLVSFYNNEISEKSEIFDDQFSVERPDGSNFTLKIRSTKLEDSAMYFCASSSAGVVGVTQYFGPGTRLLVL.

V is TRBV19 and J is TRBJ2-4; D is unclear. The CDR3 spans 14 residues. Germline V CDR1 and CDR2: LNHDA, SQIVND (reference sequence). Trimming left V 9 bases short and J 0 bases short, with 12 bases between. CDR3 region: CASQDDLAKNIQYF. Written as DNA, the CDR3 is TGTGCCAGCCAAGATGACCTAGCCAAAAACATTCAGTACTTC.

As concerns this clone: A read error may produce the germline difference seen at one junction end. The V call is TRBV28, the J call TRBJ1-5; tentative D call: TRBD1 (5 bases). The CDR3 runs to 13 residues. Germline CDR1 is MDHEN and CDR2 is SYDVKM. The CDR3 reads CASFSQGNQPQHF. CDR3 DNA sequence: TGTGCCAGCTTCTCCCAGGGCAACCAGCCCCAGCATTTT.

J is TRBJ2-3 and V is TRBV27; 7 nucleotides line up with TRBD2. J lost 2 bases, V lost 6 bases, and 5 bases had no gene match. This CDR3 region has 14 residues. Germline V gene lookup returns CDR1 MNHEY and CDR2 SMNVEV (reference sequence). The CDR3 DNA reads as TGTGCCAGCAGGCTCACTAGCGCCACAGATACGCAGTATTTT. It specifies CASRLTSATDTQYF.

The chain uses TRBV6-9 and TRBJ2-7, with TRBD2 identical over 9 bases. The CDR3 is made up of 16 amino acids. Germline V CDR1 and CDR2: MNHGY, SVAAGI. The J segment lost 5 bases and the V segment lost 7 bases, leaving 15 bases of the junction unmatched. CDR3 residues: CASILPQTSGRNEQYF. The CDR3 nucleotides read TGTGCCAGCATCCTTCCCCAGACTAGCGGACGGAACGAGCAGTACTTC.

The chain carries TRBV18 and TRBJ2-5, with D perhaps matching TRBD2 (5 bases). V was pared by 1 base and J by 5 bases, with 11 bases between. The CDR3 runs to 14 residues. Germline V CDR1 and CDR2: KGHSH, LQKENI. The CDR3 sequence is CASSPLVPGETQYF. DNA of the CDR3: TGTGCCAGCTCACCACTCGTTCCGGGGGAGACCCAGTACTTC.

V is TRBV5-1 and J is TRBJ1-1; D gene ambiguous. Germline loops: CDR1 SGHRS, CDR2 YFSETQ. The CDR3 covers 15 residues. The V gene lost 2 bases and the J gene lost 1 base, with 12 bases spanning the gap. The CDR3 DNA follows: TGCGCCAGCAGCTTTGTTCGGGCGACGAACACTGAAGCTTTCTTT. Its protein product is CASSFVRATNTEAFF.

This CDR3 reads CATSRIPGPWYQETQYF. Here the CDR3 DNA reads TGTGCCACCAGCAGGATACCGGGGCCCTGGTACCAAGAGACCCAGTACTTC. This chain joins TRBV15 and TRBJ2-5; D may be TRBD1 or TRBD2 (5 bases each). The CDR3 is made up of 17 amino acids. CDR1 is LNHNV and CDR2 is YYDKDF in the germline V gene (reference sequence). V lost 3 bases, J lost 0 bases, and 17 bases lay in between.

This clone was seen only once. The chain carries TRBV30 and TRBJ2-3; a weak D match, TRBD1 (6 bases). Germline V CDR1 and CDR2: GTSNPN, SVGIG (reference sequence). The V and J ends lost 0 bases and 11 bases respectively, with 21 bases between them. The CDR3 runs to 15 residues. CDR3 residues: CAWSVKGVNGQRQYF. The CDR3 DNA reads TGTGCCTGGAGTGTAAAGGGGGTCAATGGGCAAAGGCAGTATTTT. The full variable domain, in which reference TRBV30 and TRBJ2-3 provide the parts outside the CDR3, is SQTIHQWPATLVQPVGSPLSLECTVEGTSNPNLYWYRQAAGRGLQLLFYSVGIGQISSEVPQNLSASRPQDRQFILSSKKLLLSDSGFYLCAWSVKGVNGQRQYFGPGTRLTVL.

This chain joins TRBV27 and TRBJ2-5, with D perhaps being TRBD1 or TRBD2 (5 bases each). CDR1 and CDR2 from the germline V gene are MNHEY and SMNVEV (reference sequence). There are 17 residues in the CDR3. V was cut by 7 bases and J by 5 bases, with 26 bases left in between. CDR3 sequence: CASMTFRGRRPRETQYF. CDR3 nucleotides: TGTGCCAGCATGACGTTCCGGGGACGGAGGCCACGGGAGACCCAGTACTTC.